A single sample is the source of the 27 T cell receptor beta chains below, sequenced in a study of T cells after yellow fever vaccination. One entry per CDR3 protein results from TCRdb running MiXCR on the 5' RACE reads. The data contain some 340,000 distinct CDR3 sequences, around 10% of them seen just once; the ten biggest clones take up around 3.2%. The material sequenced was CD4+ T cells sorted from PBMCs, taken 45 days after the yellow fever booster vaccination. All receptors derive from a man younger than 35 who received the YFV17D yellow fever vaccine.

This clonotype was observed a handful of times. CDR3 sequence reads: CASSLQGSLGEQYV. In DNA, the CDR3 is TGTGCCAGCAGTCTTCAAGGGTCGTTGGGGGAGCAGTACGTC. The rearrangement uses TRBV6-2 or TRBV6-3 and TRBJ2-7, with no clear D. CDR3 size: 14 residues. V shed 5 bases and J shed 7 bases, with 18 bases lying between them. Germline values: CDR1 MNHEY, CDR2 SVGEGT.

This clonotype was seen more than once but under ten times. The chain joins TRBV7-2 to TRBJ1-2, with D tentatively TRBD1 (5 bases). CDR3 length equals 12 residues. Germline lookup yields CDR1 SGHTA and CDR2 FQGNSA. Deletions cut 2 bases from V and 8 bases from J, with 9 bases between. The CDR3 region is CASSLWGDGYTF. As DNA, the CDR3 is TGTGCCAGCAGCTTATGGGGGGACGGCTACACCTTC.

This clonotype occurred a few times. The CDR3 coding sequence is TGTGCCAGCGGGGTCTGGCGGAACGGGGAGCTGTTTTTT. Encoded protein: CASGVWRNGELFF. J is TRBJ2-2 and V is TRBV11-2, with no clear D. CDR3 length: 13 residues. V was shortened by 8 bases and J by 7 bases, with 14 bases between the two germline ends. Looked up from germline, CDR1 is SGHAT and CDR2 is FQNNGV.

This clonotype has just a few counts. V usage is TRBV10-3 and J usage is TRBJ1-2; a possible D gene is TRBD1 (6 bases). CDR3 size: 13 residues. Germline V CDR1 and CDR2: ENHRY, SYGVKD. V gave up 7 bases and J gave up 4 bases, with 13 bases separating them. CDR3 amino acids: CAIKGGVGYGYTF. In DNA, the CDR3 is TGTGCCATCAAAGGGGGGGTAGGCTATGGCTACACCTTC.

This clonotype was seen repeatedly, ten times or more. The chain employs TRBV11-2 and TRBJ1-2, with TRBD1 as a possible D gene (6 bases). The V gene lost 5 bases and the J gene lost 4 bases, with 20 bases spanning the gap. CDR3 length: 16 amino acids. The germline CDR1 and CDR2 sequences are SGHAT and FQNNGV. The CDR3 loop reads CASSAAGDGGIYGYTF. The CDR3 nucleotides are TGTGCCAGCAGCGCAGCAGGGGACGGCGGGATCTATGGCTACACCTTC.

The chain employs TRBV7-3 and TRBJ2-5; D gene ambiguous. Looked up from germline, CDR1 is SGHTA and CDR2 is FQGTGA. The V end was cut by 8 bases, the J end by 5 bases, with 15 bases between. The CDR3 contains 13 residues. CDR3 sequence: CASARNFGETQYF. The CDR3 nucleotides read TGTGCCAGCGCTAGAAACTTTGGGGAGACCCAGTACTTC.

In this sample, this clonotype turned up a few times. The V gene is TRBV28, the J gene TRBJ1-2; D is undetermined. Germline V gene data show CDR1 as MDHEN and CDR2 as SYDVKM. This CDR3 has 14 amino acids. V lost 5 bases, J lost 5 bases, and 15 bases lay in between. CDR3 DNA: TGTGCCAGCAGTCCTCAGGTCCTTAGGTATGGCTACACCTTC. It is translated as CASSPQVLRYGYTF.

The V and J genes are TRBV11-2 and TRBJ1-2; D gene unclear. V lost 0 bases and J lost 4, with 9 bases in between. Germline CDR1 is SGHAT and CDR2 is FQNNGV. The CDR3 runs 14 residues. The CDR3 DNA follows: TGTGCCAGCAGCTTAGAAGTCGGGCCCTATGGCTACACCTTC. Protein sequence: CASSLEVGPYGYTF.

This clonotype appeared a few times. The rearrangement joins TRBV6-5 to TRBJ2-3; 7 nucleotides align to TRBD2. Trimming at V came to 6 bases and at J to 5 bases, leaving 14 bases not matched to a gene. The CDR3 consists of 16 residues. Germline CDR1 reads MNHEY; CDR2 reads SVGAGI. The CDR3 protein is CASRPRTSIIIDTQYF. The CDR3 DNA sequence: TGTGCCAGCAGACCTCGGACTAGTATAATAATAGATACGCAGTATTTT.

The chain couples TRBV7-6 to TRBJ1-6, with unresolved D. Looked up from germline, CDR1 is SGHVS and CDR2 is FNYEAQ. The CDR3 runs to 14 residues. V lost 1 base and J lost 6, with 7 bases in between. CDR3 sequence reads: CASSLGGLNSPLHF. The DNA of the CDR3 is TGTGCCAGCAGCTTAGGCGGACTTAATTCACCCCTCCACTTT.

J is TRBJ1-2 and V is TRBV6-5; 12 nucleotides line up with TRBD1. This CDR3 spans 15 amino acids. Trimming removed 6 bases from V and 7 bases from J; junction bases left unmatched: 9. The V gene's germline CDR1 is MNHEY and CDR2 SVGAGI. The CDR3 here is CASRTGGQGAGGYTF. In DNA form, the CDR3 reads TGTGCCAGCAGAACAGGGGGACAGGGGGCGGGTGGCTACACCTTC.

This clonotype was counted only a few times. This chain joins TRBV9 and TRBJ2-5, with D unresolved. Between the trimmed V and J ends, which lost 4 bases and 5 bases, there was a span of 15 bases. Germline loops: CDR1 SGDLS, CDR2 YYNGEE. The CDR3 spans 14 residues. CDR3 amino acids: CASSREAQQETQYF. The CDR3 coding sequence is TGTGCCAGCAGCCGAGAAGCCCAACAGGAGACCCAGTACTTC.

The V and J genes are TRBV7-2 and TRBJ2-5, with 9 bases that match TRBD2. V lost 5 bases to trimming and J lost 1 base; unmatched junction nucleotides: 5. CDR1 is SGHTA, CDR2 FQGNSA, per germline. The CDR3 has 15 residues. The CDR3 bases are TGTGCCAGCAGCGGCGTTAGCGGGGGCCAAGAGACCCAGTACTTC. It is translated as CASSGVSGGQETQYF. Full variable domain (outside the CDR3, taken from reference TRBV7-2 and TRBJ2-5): GAGVSQSPSNKVTEKGKDVELRCDPISGHTALYWYRQSLGQGLEFLIYFQGNSAPDKSGLPSDRFSAERTGGSVSTLTIQRTQQEDSAVYLCASSGVSGGQETQYFGPGTRLLVL.

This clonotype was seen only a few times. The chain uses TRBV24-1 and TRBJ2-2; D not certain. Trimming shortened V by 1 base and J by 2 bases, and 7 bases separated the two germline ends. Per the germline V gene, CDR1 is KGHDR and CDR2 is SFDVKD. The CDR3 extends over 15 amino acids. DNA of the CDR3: TGTGCCACCAGTGATTTAGGTCGCAACACCGGGGAGCTGTTTTTT. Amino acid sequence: CATSDLGRNTGELFF.

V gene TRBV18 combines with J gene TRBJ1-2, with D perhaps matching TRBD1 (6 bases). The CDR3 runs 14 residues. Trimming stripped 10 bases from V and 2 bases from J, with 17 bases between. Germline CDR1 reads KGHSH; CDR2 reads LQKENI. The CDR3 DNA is TGTGCCACCCGAACTGGGGGCGAGAACTATGGCTACACCTTC. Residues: CATRTGGENYGYTF.

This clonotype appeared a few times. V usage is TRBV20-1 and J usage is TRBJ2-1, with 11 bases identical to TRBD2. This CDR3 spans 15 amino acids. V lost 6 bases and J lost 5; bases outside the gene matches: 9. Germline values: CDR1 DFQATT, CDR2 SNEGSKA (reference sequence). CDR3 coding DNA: TGCAGTGCCCATAATCTAGCGGGGGGACACAATGAGCAGTTCTTC. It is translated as CSAHNLAGGHNEQFF.

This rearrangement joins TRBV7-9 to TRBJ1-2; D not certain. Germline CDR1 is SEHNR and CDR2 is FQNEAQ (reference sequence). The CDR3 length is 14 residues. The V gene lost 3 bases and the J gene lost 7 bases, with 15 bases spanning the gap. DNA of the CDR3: TGTGCCAGCAGCTTTGGAAGCGAAATTGGTGGCTACACCTTC. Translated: CASSFGSEIGGYTF.

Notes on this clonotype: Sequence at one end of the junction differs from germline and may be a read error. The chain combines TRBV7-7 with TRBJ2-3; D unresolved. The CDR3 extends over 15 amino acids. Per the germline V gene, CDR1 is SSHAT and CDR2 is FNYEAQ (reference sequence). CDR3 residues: CASSDPRRYTDTQYF. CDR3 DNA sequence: TGTGCTAGCAGCGATCCGCGGCGGTACACAGATACGCAGTATTTT.

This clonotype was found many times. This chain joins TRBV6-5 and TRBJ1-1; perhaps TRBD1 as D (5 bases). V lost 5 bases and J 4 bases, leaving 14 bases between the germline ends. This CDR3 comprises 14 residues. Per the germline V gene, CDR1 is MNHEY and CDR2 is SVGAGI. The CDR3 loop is CASSPSGRGTEAFF. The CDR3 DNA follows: TGTGCCAGCAGTCCCTCGGGGAGGGGCACTGAAGCTTTCTTT.

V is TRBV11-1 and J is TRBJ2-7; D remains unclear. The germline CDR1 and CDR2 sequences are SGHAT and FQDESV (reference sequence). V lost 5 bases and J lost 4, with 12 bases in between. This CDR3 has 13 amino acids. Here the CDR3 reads CASSQRPAYEQYF. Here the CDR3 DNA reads TGTGCCAGCAGCCAAAGGCCGGCTTACGAGCAGTACTTC.

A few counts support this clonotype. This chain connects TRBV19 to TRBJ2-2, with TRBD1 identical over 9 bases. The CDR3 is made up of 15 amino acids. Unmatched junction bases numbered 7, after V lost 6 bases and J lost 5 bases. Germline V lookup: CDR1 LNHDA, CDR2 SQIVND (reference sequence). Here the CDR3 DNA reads TGTGCCAGTAGCCCACAGGGGGCTTCGACCGGGGAGCTGTTTTTT. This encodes CASSPQGASTGELFF.

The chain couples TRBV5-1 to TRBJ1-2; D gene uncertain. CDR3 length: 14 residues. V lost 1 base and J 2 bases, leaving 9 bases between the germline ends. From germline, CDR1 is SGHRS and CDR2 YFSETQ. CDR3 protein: CASSLSAQNYGYTF. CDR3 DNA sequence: TGCGCCAGCAGCTTGTCTGCCCAGAACTATGGCTACACCTTC.

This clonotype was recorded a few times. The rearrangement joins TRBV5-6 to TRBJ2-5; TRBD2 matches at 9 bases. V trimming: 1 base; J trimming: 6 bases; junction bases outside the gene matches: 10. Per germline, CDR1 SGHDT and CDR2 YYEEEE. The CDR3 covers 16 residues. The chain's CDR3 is CASSLPKGTSIQTQYF. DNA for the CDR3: TGTGCCAGCAGCTTGCCCAAAGGGACTAGCATACAGACCCAGTACTTC.

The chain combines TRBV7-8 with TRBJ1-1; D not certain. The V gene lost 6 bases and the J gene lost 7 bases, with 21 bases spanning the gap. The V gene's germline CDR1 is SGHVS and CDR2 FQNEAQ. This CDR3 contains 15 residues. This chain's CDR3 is CASSERERQVREAFF. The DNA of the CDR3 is TGTGCCAGCAGTGAGCGAGAGAGGCAGGTTCGTGAAGCTTTCTTT.

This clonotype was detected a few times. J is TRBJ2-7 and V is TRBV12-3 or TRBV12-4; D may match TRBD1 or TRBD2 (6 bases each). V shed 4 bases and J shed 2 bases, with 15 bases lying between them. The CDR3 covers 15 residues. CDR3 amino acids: CASSSLGGNTYEQYF. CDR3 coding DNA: TGTGCCAGCAGTTCTTTGGGGGGCAACACCTACGAGCAGTACTTC.

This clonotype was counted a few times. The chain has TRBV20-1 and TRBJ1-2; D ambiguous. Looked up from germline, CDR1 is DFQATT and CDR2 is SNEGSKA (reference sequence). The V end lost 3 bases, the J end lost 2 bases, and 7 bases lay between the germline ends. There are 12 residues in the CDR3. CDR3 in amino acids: CSASEANYGYTF. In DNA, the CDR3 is TGCAGTGCTAGCGAGGCAAACTATGGCTACACCTTC.

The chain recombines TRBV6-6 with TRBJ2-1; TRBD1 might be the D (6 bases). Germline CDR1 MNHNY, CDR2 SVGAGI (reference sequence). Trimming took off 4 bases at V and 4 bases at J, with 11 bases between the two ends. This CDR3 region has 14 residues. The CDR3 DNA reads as TGTGCCAGCAGTTCCACGCAGGGGTACAATGAGCAGTTCTTC. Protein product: CASSSTQGYNEQFF.